Below are 25 T cell receptor beta chains sequenced from a single sample in a study of post-analysis software for immune sequencing data. Whole-study results and caveats: Four or five TRBV segments, including TRBV5-6, TRBV5-1 and TRBV20-1, were more frequent in patients than controls.

The TCR beta cDNA libraries contained unique molecular identifiers. TCRdb reanalysed the PCR reads using MiXCR and keeps one entry per CDR3 protein. The sample records 400,000 to 500,000 distinct CDR3 sequences, 39% being singletons. Their recognized antigens are unknown. The sequencing input was blood. These receptors were obtained from a girl aged 2-10 years with multiple sclerosis.

The chain uses TRBV5-1 and TRBJ2-7; TRBD2 matches at 9 bases. Germline CDR1 is SGHRS and CDR2 is YFSETQ. J was trimmed by 4 bases and V by 4 bases; bases with no gene match: 6. There are 14 residues in the CDR3. CDR3 region: CASSTGLAVYEQYF. CDR3 DNA sequence: TGCGCCAGCAGCACGGGACTAGCTGTGTACGAGCAGTACTTC.

This clonotype was counted between two and nine times. V gene TRBV6-5 combines with J gene TRBJ1-2; D is perhaps TRBD1 (5 bases). The CDR3 is made up of 14 amino acids. The germline V and J ends were trimmed by 2 bases and 4 bases, with 11 bases remaining between them. Germline-derived CDR1 and CDR2 are MNHEY and SVGAGI. As DNA, the CDR3 is TGTGCCAGCAGTTACGCCCGGGACGGCTATGGCTACACCTTC. Its protein product is CASSYARDGYGYTF.

This chain joins TRBV12-3 or TRBV12-4 and TRBJ2-3, with 8 bases that match TRBD2. V shed 3 bases, J shed 4 bases, and the junction held 9 bases outside the gene matches. The CDR3 sequence is 16 residues long. The CDR3 loop is CASSLWREAPPDTQYF. CDR3 DNA: TGTGCCAGCAGTTTGTGGCGGGAGGCCCCCCCAGATACGCAGTATTTT.

The genes are TRBV12-3 or TRBV12-4 and TRBJ2-7; D is perhaps TRBD1 or TRBD2 (5 bases each). Trimming removed 3 bases from V and 2 bases from J, with 11 bases in between. This CDR3 is 14 amino acids long. In DNA, the CDR3 is TGTGCCAGCAGTTTGGGGACGGAAGCCTACGAGCAGTACTTC. Its translation is CASSLGTEAYEQYF.

CDR3 residues: CASSDGWELFF. The CDR3 coding sequence is TGTGCCAGCAGCGACGGTTGGGAACTGTTTTTT. This chain links TRBV12-3 or TRBV12-4 with TRBJ1-4; D gene uncertain. This CDR3 has 11 residues. Trimming left V 6 bases short and J 12 bases short, with 11 bases between.

V usage is TRBV7-9 and J usage is TRBJ1-1; 7 nucleotides agree with TRBD1. Germline CDR1 is SEHNR and CDR2 is FQNEAQ (reference sequence). The CDR3 sequence is 17 residues long. Trimming removed 5 bases from V and 4 bases from J; junction bases left unmatched: 16. CDR3 sequence (DNA): TGTGCCAGCAGCGCCCGGACAGGACACCCAGGGGGCACTGAAGCTTTCTTT. Amino acids: CASSARTGHPGGTEAFF.

The table lists this clonotype with many counts. This chain connects TRBV7-6 to TRBJ2-7; no clear D. V was clipped by 0 bases and J by 1 base, with 7 bases between them. Per germline, CDR1 SGHVS and CDR2 FNYEAQ. The CDR3 runs to 14 residues. Here the CDR3 reads CASSLAVTSYEQYF. In DNA form, the CDR3 reads TGTGCCAGCAGCTTAGCTGTTACATCCTACGAGCAGTACTTC.

The chain employs TRBV5-6 and TRBJ2-1; 8 nucleotides match TRBD2. V trimming: 8 bases; J trimming: 3 bases; junction bases outside the gene matches: 13. The CDR3 covers 16 residues. Germline CDR1 is SGHDT and CDR2 is YYEEEE. For the CDR3, the DNA is TGTGCCAGACCACTGTTACTAGCGGCAAGCTACAATGAGCAGTTCTTC. Its protein product is CARPLLLAASYNEQFF.

The gene calls are TRBV2 and TRBJ2-1; 14 bases line up with TRBD2. The CDR3 extends over 17 amino acids. Trimming at V came to 5 bases and at J to 7 bases, leaving 10 bases not matched to a gene. Germline V gives CDR1 SNHLY, CDR2 FYNNEI. In DNA form, the CDR3 reads TGTGCCAGCAGTCTTTACTCCGGGACTAGCGGGAGAAATGAGCAGTTCTTC. Amino acids: CASSLYSGTSGRNEQFF.

This chain uses TRBV9 with TRBJ2-1, with 7 bases matching TRBD1. Per germline, CDR1 SGDLS and CDR2 YYNGEE. V dropped 0 bases and J dropped 7; count of bases not matched to a gene: 7. The CDR3 totals 15 residues. CDR3 bases: TGTGCCAGCAGCGTAGGACAGGGCAGGGCAAATGAGCAGTTCTTC. It translates to CASSVGQGRANEQFF.

The V and J genes are TRBV7-3 and TRBJ1-1; tentatively, D is TRBD1 (5 bases). Germline assignment: CDR1 SGHTA and CDR2 FQGTGA. The CDR3 runs to 15 residues. V lost 0 bases, J lost 4 bases, and 12 bases lay in between. CDR3 residues: CASSLTGLGGTEAFF. The CDR3 nucleotides read TGTGCCAGCAGCTTAACAGGGCTCGGGGGCACTGAAGCTTTCTTT.

The V call is TRBV27, the J call TRBJ2-7; D may be TRBD2 (5 bases). Trimming stripped 4 bases from V and 2 bases from J, with 9 bases between. The CDR3 length is 13 residues. Germline V gene lookup returns CDR1 MNHEY and CDR2 SMNVEV (reference sequence). The CDR3 is CASSYGVTYEQYF. The CDR3 region has the DNA TGTGCCAGCAGTTACGGGGTGACCTACGAGCAGTACTTC.

The V and J genes are TRBV6-5 and TRBJ2-2; D is unresolved. The V gene's germline CDR1 is MNHEY and CDR2 SVGAGI. The CDR3 runs 13 residues. Trimming cost V 2 bases and J 7 bases, with 8 bases left between them. The CDR3 coding sequence is TGTGCCAGCAGTTACGTTAAGAACGGGGAGCTGTTTTTT. Translation: CASSYVKNGELFF.

V gene TRBV10-2 combines with J gene TRBJ1-1, with D perhaps TRBD1 (6 bases). In germline, CDR1 is WSHSY, CDR2 SAAADI. The CDR3 contains 15 residues. Trimming took off 1 base at V and 2 bases at J, with 11 bases between the two ends. The chain's CDR3 is CASSEWAGANTEAFF. CDR3 in DNA: TGCGCCAGCAGTGAGTGGGCAGGGGCTAACACTGAAGCTTTCTTT.

This clonotype has ten or more counts. CDR3 nucleotide sequence: TGCAGCGTTGAGATCAGGGAAGATAGCGAGCAGTACTTC. Translating it yields CSVEIREDSEQYF. V and J are TRBV29-1 and TRBJ2-7; D possibly corresponds to TRBD1 (5 bases). Germline CDR1 and CDR2: SQVTM and ANQGSEA. The V gene lost 3 bases and the J gene lost 6 bases, with 15 bases spanning the gap. The CDR3 runs to 13 residues.

On this clonotype itself: Sequence at one end of the junction differs from germline and may be a read error. V gene TRBV7-7 combines with J gene TRBJ2-5; possible D gene TRBD1, 6 bases. The CDR3 covers 18 residues. CDR1 and CDR2 from the germline V gene are SSHAT and FNYEAQ (reference sequence). CDR3 sequence: CASSPVQTGSTYQETQYF. CDR3 nucleotide sequence: TGTGCTAGCAGCCCAGTCCAGACAGGATCTACGTACCAAGAGACCCAGTACTTC.

This clonotype was detected only a few times. This chain links TRBV5-6 with TRBJ2-4; D unresolved. The CDR3 totals 14 residues. Germline V CDR1 and CDR2: SGHDT, YYEEEE. Trimming pared 2 bases from V and 0 bases from J, leaving 6 bases between. The CDR3 DNA sequence: TGTGCCAGCAGCTTCAGCAGAGCCAAAAACATTCAGTACTTC. Residues: CASSFSRAKNIQYF.

In its sample, this clonotype was seen a few times. This chain links TRBV10-3 with TRBJ1-6, with D possibly TRBD1 on 5 matching bases. Germline V gene sequence: CDR1 ENHRY, CDR2 SYGVKD. CDR3 size: 16 residues. V was pared by 4 bases and J by 7 bases, with 17 bases between. The CDR3 coding sequence is TGTGCCATCAGTGGTTCGTATGACAGATACAATTCACCCCTCCACTTT. Its protein product is CAISGSYDRYNSPLHF.

The rearrangement uses TRBV10-3 and TRBJ2-7, with D possibly TRBD1 on 6 matching bases. CDR1 is ENHRY, CDR2 SYGVKD, per germline. The CDR3 is 14 amino acids. V dropped 8 bases and J dropped 6 bases, with 20 bases sitting between them. CDR3 DNA sequence: TGTGCCATCGGCACGCTGGACAGCAGGGTCGAGCAGTACTTC. Amino acid sequence: CAIGTLDSRVEQYF.

This clonotype was observed a few times. V is TRBV7-2 and J is TRBJ2-3; 10 bases are shared with TRBD2. CDR3 length: 16 amino acids. V shed 3 bases and J 3 bases; nucleotides not matched to a gene: 6. In germline, CDR1 is SGHTA, CDR2 FQGNSA. Written as DNA, the CDR3 is TGTGCCAGCAGCTTTAGCGGGAGGACGATGACAGATACGCAGTATTTT. Its protein is CASSFSGRTMTDTQYF. Combining the CDR3 with reference TRBV7-2 and TRBJ2-3 gives the whole variable domain GAGVSQSPSNKVTEKGKDVELRCDPISGHTALYWYRQSLGQGLEFLIYFQGNSAPDKSGLPSDRFSAERTGGSVSTLTIQRTQQEDSAVYLCASSFSGRTMTDTQYFGPGTRLTVL.

Concerning this clonotype: One end of the junction is discordant with germline, which a read error may explain. This chain uses TRBV7-2 with TRBJ2-3; 8 nucleotides match TRBD2. The CDR3 is made up of 13 amino acids. Germline-derived CDR1 and CDR2 are SGHTA and FQGNSA. CDR3 amino acids: CASNQGAGDAQYF. The CDR3 nucleotides are TGTGCCAGCAATCAAGGAGCGGGAGATGCGCAGTATTTT.

CDR3 sequence reads: CASSPGGRVHNEQFF. The CDR3 DNA reads as TGTGCCAGCAGCCCAGGGGGGAGGGTCCACAATGAGCAGTTCTTC. The chain links TRBV7-9 to TRBJ2-1, with D perhaps TRBD1 or TRBD2 (7 bases each). Germline assignment: CDR1 SEHNR and CDR2 FQNEAQ (reference sequence). V was pared by 5 bases and J by 5 bases, with 16 bases between. The CDR3 sequence is 15 residues long.

This clonotype came up a few times. V gene TRBV15 combines with J gene TRBJ2-5; 9 bases are a match to TRBD1. The CDR3 spans 16 residues. Germline-derived CDR1 and CDR2 are LNHNV and YYDKDF (reference sequence). The V segment lost 0 bases and the J segment 6 bases; nucleotides outside the gene matches: 8. The CDR3 DNA reads as TGTGCCACCAGCAGAGATAGTGGGACAGGGCAAAAGACCCAGTACTTC. The encoded protein is CATSRDSGTGQKTQYF.

By share of the sample, this clonotype is medium-sized. This chain links TRBV5-1 with TRBJ2-7; no firm D call. In germline, CDR1 is SGHRS, CDR2 YFSETQ. The ends were cut back, 2 bases at V and 6 bases at J, with 18 bases in the middle. The CDR3 sequence is 15 residues long. CDR3 region: CASSLRENSLREQYF. DNA of the CDR3: TGCGCCAGCAGCTTAAGAGAAAACTCGCTACGCGAGCAGTACTTC.

This clonotype was counted a few times. The J gene is TRBJ2-1, the V gene TRBV28; TRBD1 might be the D (5 bases). The CDR3 has 15 residues. Germline V lookup: CDR1 MDHEN, CDR2 SYDVKM. Deletions cut 5 bases from V and 2 bases from J, with 13 bases between. The CDR3 DNA follows: TGTGCCAGCAGTCCCGGACACGGCACCTACAATGAGCAGTTCTTC. Translated: CASSPGHGTYNEQFF.